This TCR beta chain was documented in a study of shared clonotypes between healthy human individuals (dated by TCRdb to the early 2020s). Looking at the study overall: The cohort comprised a couple of women and a few men aged 18 to 49 years. Per donor, three plates each were used for CD4 naive and CD4 memory, two for CD8 naive, and one for CD8 memory. To estimate repertoire size and how much clonotypes are shared between individuals, the study performed deep sequencing of blood TCR repertoires from five healthy adults. To increase sequencing depth and limit assay-specific biases, different laboratories used diverse techniques to prepare libraries and sequence TCR repertoires. Leukapheresis yielded between about 0.8 and 8.9 billion PBMCs per donor.

The CDR3, cysteine through phenylalanine, is 13 amino acids long. CDR3 DNA is the only sequence kept; it has 39 bases, read in frame from the first base. The CDR1 and CDR2 encoded by the germline V gene are SGHDN and FVKESK. V trim: 4 bases; J trim: 2 bases; unmatched bases: 2. Using the deep immunoSEQ assay, multiplex PCR amplified TCR CDR3 regions from genomic DNA. Extracted genomic DNA from each cell subset was spread evenly across all wells of several immunoSEQ 96-well plates, with each plate serving as a replicate. For sorted subsets, 200 to 250 ng of genomic DNA, equivalent to 25,000 to 35,000 T cell genomes, went into each replicate PCR. Purified libraries were quantified with a Qubit 3.0 fluorometer, sized on a Bioanalyzer 2100, and re-quantified with the KAPA Library Quantification kit. Every immunoSEQ 96-well plate was sequenced on a separate single-read 150-cycle Illumina NextSeq 550 flow cell. In the source study's methods: Because the immunoSEQ output held only junctional sequences and lacked quality scores, the filtering could not match the filtering applied to full-length reads. Sequences were annotated with PyIR, a Python wrapper for IgBLAST v1.9, using IMGT germline references to assign V/J genes and CDR3. Reads with weak V/J assignments (E-value above 1e-6), missing CDR3, stop codons, out-of-frame junctions, or ambiguous translated residues were removed. V3J clonotypes were defined as sequences sharing an identical inferred V gene, J gene, and CDR3 amino acid sequence. Percentage overlap between repertoires was computed as shared unique clonotypes divided by the size of the smaller repertoire. Repertoire richness was assessed with RTK rarefaction, the Chao1 estimator, and Recon v2.1 estimates of unobserved clonotypes. Generation probabilities were computed with OLGA for all TCRbeta clonotypes obtained by the gDNA method from several donors. This is the immuneACCESS table as TCRdb keeps it, with only in-frame sequences that have V and J called. A part of the clones is gone; compared with another copy, unresolved V genes explain less than half, and the rest is unexplained. Clone size and the V and J calls come from that table; the DNA yielded D and trimming. This sample is represented by hundreds of thousands of clones; 85% to 95% of them were singletons. The top ten hold 0.11% of the sample.

A remark on this clone: This clone's antigen is unknown. No qualities accompany the bases; no much larger clone lies one base away.

The paper as a whole reports these results and caveats: Estimated clonotype richness was generally larger for naive than for memory subsets. Even with the large sequencing depth, rarefaction of the sorted-subset datasets indicated that sequencing was incomplete. Higher generation probabilities were observed for clonotypes shared by all four sorted-subset donors than for non-shared clonotypes. Sharing across a handful of donors was observed for approximately 4.6% of naive CD4, over 3% of naive CD8, roughly 2.4% of memory CD4, and roughly 0.4% of memory CD8 clonotypes. Based on pairwise subsampling, the degree of clonotype sharing among donors was expected to be affected by sequencing depth. Because the study included a small number of donors, the genetic and exposure-history diversity represented was limited. Sampling was limited to blood, and TCR repertoires in tissue likely differ from TCR repertoires in blood.

CD8 naive samples were obtained by positive selection for CCR7 among CD45RO-negative cells, yielding a CD45RA+CCR7+ population from which TemRA cells were excluded. Donors were healthy HIV-negative adults with no recently reported acute infections or vaccinations. All donors were Caucasian adults living in Nashville, Tennessee, USA. Blood was obtained by leukapheresis, after which PBMCs were separated by Ficoll-Histopaque density gradient centrifugation and cryopreserved in liquid nitrogen vapor phase. Purity and quantity of every magnetically sorted T cell population were checked by analytical flow cytometry. From each sorted fraction, genomic DNA was isolated and quantified by UV absorbance on a Nanodrop 2000c.

The V gene is TRBV14 and the J gene is TRBJ2-7; 7 central nucleotides agree with TRBD2. Sequenced material: naive CD8+ T cells sorted from blood. What this sample's cell subset or site label stands for: CD45RA+CCR7+. The sequence derives from a woman between 25 and 40 years old in good health. The nucleotide sequence reads as follows: TGTGCCAGCAGCCTCAGCGGGGCCTACGAGCAGTACTTC. Its coded protein is CASSLSGAYEQYF.